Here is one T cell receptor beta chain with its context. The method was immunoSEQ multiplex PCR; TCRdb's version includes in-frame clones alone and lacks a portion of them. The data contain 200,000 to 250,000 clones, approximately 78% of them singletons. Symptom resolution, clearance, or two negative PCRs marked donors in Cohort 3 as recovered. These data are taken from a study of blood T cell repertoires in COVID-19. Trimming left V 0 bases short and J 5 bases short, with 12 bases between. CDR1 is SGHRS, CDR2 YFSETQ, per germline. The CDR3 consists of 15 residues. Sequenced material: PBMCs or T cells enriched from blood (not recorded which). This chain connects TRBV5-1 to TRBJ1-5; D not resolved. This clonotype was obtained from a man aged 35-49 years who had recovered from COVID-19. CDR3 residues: CASSLGGQDYQPQHF. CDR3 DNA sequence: TGCGCCAGCAGCTTGGGTGGGCAGGATTATCAGCCCCAGCATTTT.